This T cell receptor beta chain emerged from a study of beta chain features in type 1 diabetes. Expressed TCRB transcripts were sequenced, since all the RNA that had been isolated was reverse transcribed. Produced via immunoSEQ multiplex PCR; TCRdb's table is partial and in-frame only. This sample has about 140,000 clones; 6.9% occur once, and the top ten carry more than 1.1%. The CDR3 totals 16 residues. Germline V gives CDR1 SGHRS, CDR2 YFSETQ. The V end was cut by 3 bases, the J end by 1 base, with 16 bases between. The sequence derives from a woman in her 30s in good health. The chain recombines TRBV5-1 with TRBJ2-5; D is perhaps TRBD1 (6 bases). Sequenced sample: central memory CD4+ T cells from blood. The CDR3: CASSSLLTGLQETQYF. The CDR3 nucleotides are TGCGCCAGCAGCTCGTTGTTGACAGGCCTCCAAGAGACCCAGTACTTC.